The T cell receptor (beta chain) described here comes from a study of radiotherapy plus CTLA-4 blockade in lung cancer. As for the study in general: For approximately 19% of patients, objective responses occurred, and just over 30% had disease control.

Comment on this clone: Its antigen is as yet unknown.

Notes on the study in general: Radiotherapy was combined with ipilimumab, and tumor-derived TCR clones then expanded in blood.

Method: immunoSEQ multiplex PCR; TCRdb's copy keeps in-frame clones and lacks some. The sample shows about 86,000 clones, around 86% of them seen only once. Those patients who had chemo-refractory metastatic non-small-cell lung cancer were given focal radiation along with CTLA-4 blockade through ipilimumab. Sequenced here: peripheral blood, sampled from a patient treated with radiotherapy plus ipilimumab. The source of this sequence is a human donor with non-small cell lung cancer who had stable disease on radiotherapy plus ipilimumab.

The chain's CDR3 is CASSPSDGPYNEQFF. CDR3 DNA sequence: TGCGCCAGCAGCCCTTCGGACGGTCCCTACAATGAGCAGTTCTTC. V and J are TRBV4-1 and TRBJ2-1; D unclear. With 4 bases removed from V and 2 bases from J, the gap between germline ends came to 12 bases. Looked up from germline, CDR1 is MGHRA and CDR2 is YSYEKL. The CDR3 sequence is 15 residues long.